This T cell receptor beta chain comes out of a study of blood T cell repertoires in COVID-19. On the study more broadly: Sample material is recorded as cDNA or gDNA derived from T cells, B-cell-depleted T cells, or PBMCs.

As originally analysed: Reference gene primer amplification yielded estimated nucleated cell counts. Only in-frame clones appear in the TCRdb table, and some are missing; sequencing was by immunoSEQ multiplex PCR. That table supplies the V and J calls and clone size; D and trimming were determined from the DNA. The sample holds 400,000 to 450,000 clones, over 75% seen once. Germline V lookup: CDR1 MNHNS, CDR2 SASEGT. The CDR3 loop spans 14 amino acids. The V gene lost 3 bases and the J gene lost 1 base, with 8 bases spanning the gap. Participant-reported clinical history was the basis for cohort assignment. The study counted Cohort 3 donors as recovered given two negative PCRs, clearance, or symptom resolution.

The rearrangement joins TRBV6-1 to TRBJ2-3; D is uncertain. The source is a man aged 25-45 years who had recovered from COVID-19. Sequenced input: PBMCs or T cells enriched from blood (not recorded which). This CDR3 is CASSDFGGTDTQYF. Written as DNA, the CDR3 is TGTGCCAGCAGTGATTTTGGAGGCACAGATACGCAGTATTTT.